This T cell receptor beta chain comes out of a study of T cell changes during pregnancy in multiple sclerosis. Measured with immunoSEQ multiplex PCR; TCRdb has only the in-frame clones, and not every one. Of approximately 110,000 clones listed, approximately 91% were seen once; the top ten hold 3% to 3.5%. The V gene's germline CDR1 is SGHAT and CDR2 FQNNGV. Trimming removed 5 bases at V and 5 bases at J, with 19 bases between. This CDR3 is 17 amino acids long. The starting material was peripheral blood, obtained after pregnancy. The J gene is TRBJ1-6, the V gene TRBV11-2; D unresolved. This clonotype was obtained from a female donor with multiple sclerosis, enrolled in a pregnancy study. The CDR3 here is CASSPYSRNGNNSPLHF. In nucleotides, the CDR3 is TGTGCCAGCAGCCCCTATTCGAGGAATGGTAATAATTCACCCCTCCACTTT.